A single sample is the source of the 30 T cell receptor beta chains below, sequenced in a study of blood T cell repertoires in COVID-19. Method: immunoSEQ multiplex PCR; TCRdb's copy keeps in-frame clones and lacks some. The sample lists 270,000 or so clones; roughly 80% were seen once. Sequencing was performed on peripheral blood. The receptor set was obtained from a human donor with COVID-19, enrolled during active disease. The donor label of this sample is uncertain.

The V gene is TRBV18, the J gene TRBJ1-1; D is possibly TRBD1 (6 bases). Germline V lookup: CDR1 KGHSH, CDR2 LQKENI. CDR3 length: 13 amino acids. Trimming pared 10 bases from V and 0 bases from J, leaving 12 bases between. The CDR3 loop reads CATGGAVNTEAFF. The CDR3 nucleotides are TGTGCCACCGGGGGGGCTGTGAACACTGAAGCTTTCTTT. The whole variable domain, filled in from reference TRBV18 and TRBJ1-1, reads NAGVMQNPRHLVRRRGQEARLRCSPMKGHSHVYWYRQLPEEGLKFMVYLQKENIIDESGMPKERFSAEFPKEGPSILRIQQVVRGDSAAYFCATGGAVNTEAFFGQGTRLTVV.

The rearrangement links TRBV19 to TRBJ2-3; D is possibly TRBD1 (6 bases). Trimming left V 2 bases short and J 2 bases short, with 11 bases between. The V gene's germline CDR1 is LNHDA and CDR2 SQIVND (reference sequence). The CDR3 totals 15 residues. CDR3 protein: CASSISRDTTDTQYF. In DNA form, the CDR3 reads TGTGCCAGTAGTATATCCCGGGACACCACAGATACGCAGTATTTT.

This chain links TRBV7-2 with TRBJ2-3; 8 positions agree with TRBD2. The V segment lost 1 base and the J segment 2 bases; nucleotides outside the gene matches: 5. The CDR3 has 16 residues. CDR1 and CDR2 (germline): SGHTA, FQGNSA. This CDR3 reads CASSLVGGGNTDTQYF. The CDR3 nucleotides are TGTGCCAGCAGCTTAGTGGGCGGGGGGAACACAGATACGCAGTATTTT.

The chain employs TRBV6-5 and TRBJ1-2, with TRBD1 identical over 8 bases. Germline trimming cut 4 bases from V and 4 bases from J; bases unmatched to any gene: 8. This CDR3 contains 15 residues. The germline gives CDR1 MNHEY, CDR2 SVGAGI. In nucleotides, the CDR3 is TGTGCCAGCAGTTCCCCGGACAGGGCGATCTATGGCTACACCTTC. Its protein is CASSSPDRAIYGYTF.

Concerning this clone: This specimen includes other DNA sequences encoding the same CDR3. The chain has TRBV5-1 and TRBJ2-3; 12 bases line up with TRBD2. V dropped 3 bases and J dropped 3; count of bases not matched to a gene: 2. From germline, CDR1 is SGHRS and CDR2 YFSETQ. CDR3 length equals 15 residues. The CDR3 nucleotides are TGCGCCAGCAGCTCCGGGACTAGCGGGACAGATACGCAGTATTTT. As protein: CASSSGTSGTDTQYF.

CDR3 loop: CASTYGLAGAGEQYF. The CDR3 nucleotides read TGTGCCAGCACCTACGGGCTAGCGGGAGCGGGCGAGCAGTACTTC. The chain couples TRBV5-4 to TRBJ2-7; 10 bases are a match to TRBD2. V shed 6 bases, J shed 6 bases, and the junction held 12 bases outside the gene matches. The CDR3 contains 15 residues. The germline gives CDR1 SGHNT, CDR2 YYREEE (reference sequence).

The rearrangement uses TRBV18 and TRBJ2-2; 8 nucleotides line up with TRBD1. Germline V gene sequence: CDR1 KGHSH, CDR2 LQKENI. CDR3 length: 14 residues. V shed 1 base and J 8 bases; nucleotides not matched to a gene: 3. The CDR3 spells CASSPQQGEGELFF. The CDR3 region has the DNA TGTGCCAGCTCACCACAACAGGGGGAAGGGGAGCTGTTTTTT.

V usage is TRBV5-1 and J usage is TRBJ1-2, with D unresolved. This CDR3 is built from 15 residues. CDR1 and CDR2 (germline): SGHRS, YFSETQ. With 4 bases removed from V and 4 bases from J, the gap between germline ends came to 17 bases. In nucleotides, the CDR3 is TGCGCCAGCAGCCCGGAGGGCCGGGCCCCCTATGGCTACACCTTC. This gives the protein CASSPEGRAPYGYTF.

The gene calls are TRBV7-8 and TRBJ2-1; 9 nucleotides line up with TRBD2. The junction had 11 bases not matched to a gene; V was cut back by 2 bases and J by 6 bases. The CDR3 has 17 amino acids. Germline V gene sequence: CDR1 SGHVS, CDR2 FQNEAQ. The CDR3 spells CASSLLVGAGGSNEQFF. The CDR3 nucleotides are TGTGCCAGCAGCTTATTAGTCGGAGCGGGAGGCTCCAATGAGCAGTTCTTC.

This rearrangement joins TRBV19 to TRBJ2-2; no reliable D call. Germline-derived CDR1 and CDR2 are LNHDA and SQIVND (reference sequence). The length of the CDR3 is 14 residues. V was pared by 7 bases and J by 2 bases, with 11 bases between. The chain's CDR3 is CASMKTANTGELFF. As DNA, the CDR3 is TGTGCCAGTATGAAGACTGCTAACACCGGGGAGCTGTTTTTT.

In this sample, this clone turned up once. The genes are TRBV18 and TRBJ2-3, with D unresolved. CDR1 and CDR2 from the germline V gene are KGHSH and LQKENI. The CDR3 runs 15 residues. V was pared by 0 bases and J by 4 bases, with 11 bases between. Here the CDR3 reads CASSPPTGRADTQYF. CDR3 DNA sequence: TGTGCCAGCTCACCACCTACGGGTCGAGCAGATACGCAGTATTTT.

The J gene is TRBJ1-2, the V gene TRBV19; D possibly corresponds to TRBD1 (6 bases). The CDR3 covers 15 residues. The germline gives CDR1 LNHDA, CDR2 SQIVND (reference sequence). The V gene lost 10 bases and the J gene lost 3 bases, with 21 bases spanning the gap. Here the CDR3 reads CATKKERQGYYGYTF. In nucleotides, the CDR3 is TGTGCCACCAAGAAAGAAAGGCAGGGGTACTATGGCTACACCTTC.

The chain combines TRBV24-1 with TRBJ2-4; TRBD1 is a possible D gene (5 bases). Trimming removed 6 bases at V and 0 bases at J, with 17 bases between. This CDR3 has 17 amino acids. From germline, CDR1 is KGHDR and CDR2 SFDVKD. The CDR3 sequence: CATSTQGKSLAKNIQYF. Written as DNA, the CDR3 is TGTGCCACCAGTACCCAGGGAAAGTCACTAGCCAAAAACATTCAGTACTTC.

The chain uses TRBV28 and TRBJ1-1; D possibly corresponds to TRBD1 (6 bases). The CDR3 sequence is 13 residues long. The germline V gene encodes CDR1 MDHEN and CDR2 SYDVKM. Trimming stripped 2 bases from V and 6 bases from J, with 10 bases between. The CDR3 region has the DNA TGTGCCAGCAGTTTAGACAGGTTGGCTGAAGCTTTCTTT. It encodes CASSLDRLAEAFF.

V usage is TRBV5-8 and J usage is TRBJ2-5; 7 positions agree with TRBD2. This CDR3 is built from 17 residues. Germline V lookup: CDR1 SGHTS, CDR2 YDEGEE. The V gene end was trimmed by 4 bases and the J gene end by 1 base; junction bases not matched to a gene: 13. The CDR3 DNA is TGTGCCAGCAGCCCAGGGCGGGGGAACGTCCGCCAAGAGACCCAGTACTTC. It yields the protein CASSPGRGNVRQETQYF.

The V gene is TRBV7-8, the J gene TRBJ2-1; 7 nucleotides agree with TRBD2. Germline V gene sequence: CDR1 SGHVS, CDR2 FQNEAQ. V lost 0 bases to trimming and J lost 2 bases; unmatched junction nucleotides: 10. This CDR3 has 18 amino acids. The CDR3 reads CASSLALGGRAPYNEQFF. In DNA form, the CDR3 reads TGTGCCAGCAGCTTAGCGTTGGGGGGGAGGGCCCCCTACAATGAGCAGTTCTTC.

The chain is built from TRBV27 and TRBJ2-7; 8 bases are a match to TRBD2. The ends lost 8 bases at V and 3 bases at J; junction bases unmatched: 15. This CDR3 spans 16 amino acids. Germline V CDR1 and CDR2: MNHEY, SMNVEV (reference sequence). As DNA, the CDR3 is TGTGCCAGCCAATTTCGAGGGACTAGATCAGGCTACGAGCAGTACTTC. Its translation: CASQFRGTRSGYEQYF.

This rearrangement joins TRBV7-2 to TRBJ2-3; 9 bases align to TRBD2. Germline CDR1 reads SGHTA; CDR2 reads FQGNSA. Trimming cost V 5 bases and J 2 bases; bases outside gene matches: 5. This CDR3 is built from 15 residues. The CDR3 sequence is CASSPTSGATDTQYF. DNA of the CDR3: TGTGCCAGCAGCCCGACTAGCGGCGCCACAGATACGCAGTATTTT. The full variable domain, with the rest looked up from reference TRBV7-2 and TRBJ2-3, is GAGVSQSPSNKVTEKGKDVELRCDPISGHTALYWYRQSLGQGLEFLIYFQGNSAPDKSGLPSDRFSAERTGGSVSTLTIQRTQQEDSAVYLCASSPTSGATDTQYFGPGTRLTVL.

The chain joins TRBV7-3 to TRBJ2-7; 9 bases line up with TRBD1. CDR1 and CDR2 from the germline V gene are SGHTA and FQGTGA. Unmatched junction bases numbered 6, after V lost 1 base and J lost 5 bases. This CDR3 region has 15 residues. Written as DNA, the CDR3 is TGTGCCAGCAGCTTAATAGGACAGGGGCTCGACGAGCAGTACTTC. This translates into CASSLIGQGLDEQYF.

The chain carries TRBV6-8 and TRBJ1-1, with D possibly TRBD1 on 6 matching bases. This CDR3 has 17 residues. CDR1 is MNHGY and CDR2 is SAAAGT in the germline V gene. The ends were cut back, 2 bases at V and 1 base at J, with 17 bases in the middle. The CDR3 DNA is TGTGCCAGCAGTTACATGGGACACCCACTCGGGAACACTGAAGCTTTCTTT. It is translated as CASSYMGHPLGNTEAFF.

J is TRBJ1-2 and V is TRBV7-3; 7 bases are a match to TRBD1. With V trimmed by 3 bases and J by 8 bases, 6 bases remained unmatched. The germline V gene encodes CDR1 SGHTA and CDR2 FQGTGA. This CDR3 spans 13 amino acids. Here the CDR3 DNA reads TGTGCCAGCAGCTTGGAGGGGGCTGGAGGCTACACCTTC. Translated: CASSLEGAGGYTF.

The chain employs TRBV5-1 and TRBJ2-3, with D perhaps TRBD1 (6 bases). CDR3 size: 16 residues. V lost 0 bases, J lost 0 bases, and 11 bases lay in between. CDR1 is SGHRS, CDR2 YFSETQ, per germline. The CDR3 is CASSLDGTKSTDTQYF. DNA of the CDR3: TGCGCCAGCAGCTTGGATGGGACAAAGAGCACAGATACGCAGTATTTT.

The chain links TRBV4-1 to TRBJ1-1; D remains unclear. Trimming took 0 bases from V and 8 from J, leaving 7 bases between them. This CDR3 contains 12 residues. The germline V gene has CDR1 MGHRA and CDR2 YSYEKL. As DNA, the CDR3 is TGCGCCAGCAGCCAAGATTTCTCCGAAGCTTTCTTT. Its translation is CASSQDFSEAFF.

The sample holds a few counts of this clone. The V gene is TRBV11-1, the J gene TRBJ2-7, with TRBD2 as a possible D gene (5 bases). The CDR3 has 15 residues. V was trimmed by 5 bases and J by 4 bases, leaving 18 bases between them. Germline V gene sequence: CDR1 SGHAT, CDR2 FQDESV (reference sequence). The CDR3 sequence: CASSRGSGGDYEQYF. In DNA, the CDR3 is TGTGCCAGCAGCCGCGGGTCTGGAGGCGATTACGAGCAGTACTTC. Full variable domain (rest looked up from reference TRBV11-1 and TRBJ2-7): EAEVAQSPRYKITEKSQAVAFWCDPISGHATLYWYRQILGQGPELLVQFQDESVVDDSQLPKDRFSAERLKGVDSTLKIQPAELGDSAMYLCASSRGSGGDYEQYFGPGTRLTVT.

In nucleotides, the CDR3 is TGTGCCAGTAGCCAGGGCAGAATGAACACTGAAGCTTTCTTT. Translating gives CASSQGRMNTEAFF. This sequence joins TRBV19 and TRBJ1-1, with D perhaps matching TRBD1 (5 bases). V lost 6 bases to trimming and J lost 0 bases, with 11 bases between them. Germline CDR1 and CDR2: LNHDA and SQIVND (reference sequence). The CDR3 is made up of 14 amino acids.

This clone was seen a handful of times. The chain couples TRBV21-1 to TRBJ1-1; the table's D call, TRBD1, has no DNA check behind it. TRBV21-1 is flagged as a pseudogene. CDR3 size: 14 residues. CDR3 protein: CASHVRGTRSRAFF. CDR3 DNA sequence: TGTGCCAGCCACGTAAGGGGGACAAGGAGTCGGGCTTTCTTT.

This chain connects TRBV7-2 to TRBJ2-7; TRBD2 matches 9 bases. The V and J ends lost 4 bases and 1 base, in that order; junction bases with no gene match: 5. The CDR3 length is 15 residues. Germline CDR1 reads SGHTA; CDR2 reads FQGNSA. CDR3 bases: TGTGCCAGCAGCTCCCAAAGCGGGAGGTCCTACGAGCAGTACTTC. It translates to CASSSQSGRSYEQYF.

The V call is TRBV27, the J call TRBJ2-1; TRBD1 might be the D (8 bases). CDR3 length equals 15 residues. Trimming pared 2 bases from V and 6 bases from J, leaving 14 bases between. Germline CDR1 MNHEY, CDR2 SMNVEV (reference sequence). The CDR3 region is CASSLNRGGINEQFF. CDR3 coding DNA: TGTGCCAGCAGTTTAAACAGGGGGGGTATCAATGAGCAGTTCTTC.

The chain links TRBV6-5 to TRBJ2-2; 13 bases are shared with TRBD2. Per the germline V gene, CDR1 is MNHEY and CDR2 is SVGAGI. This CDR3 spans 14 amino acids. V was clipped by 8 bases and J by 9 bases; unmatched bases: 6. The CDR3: CASEGTSGTWELFF. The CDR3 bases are TGTGCCAGCGAGGGGACTAGCGGGACCTGGGAGCTGTTTTTT.

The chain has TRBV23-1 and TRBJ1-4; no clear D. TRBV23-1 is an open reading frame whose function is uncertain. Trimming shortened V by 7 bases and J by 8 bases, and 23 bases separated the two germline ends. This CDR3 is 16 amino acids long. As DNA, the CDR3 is TGCGCCAGCACCCCGGGCCTCCCGGGGTCAAGCGAAAAACTGTTTTTT. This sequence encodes CASTPGLPGSSEKLFF.